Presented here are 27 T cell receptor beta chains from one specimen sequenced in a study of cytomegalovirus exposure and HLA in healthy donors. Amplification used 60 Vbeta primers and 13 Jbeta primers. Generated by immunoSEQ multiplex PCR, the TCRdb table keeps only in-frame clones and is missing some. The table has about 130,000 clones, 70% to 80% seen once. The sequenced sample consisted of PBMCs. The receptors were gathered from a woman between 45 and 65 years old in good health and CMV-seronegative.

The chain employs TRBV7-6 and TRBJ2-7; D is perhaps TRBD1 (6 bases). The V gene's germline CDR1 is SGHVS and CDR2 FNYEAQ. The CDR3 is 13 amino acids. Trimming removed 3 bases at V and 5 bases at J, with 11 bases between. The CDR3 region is CASSLPGVHEQYF. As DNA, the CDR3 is TGTGCCAGCAGCTTGCCAGGGGTACACGAGCAGTACTTC.

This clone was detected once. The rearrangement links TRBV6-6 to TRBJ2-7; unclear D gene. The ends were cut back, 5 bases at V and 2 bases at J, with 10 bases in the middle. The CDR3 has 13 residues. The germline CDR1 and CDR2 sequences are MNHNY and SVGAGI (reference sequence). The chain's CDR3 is CASSTTLTYEQYV. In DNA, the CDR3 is TGTGCCAGCAGTACCACACTAACCTACGAGCAGTACGTC.

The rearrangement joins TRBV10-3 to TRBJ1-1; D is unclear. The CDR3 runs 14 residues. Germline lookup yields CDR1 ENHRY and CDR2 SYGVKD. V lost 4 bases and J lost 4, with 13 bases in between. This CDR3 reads CAISVQGSGTEAFF. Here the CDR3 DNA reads TGTGCCATCAGTGTACAAGGGAGTGGCACTGAAGCTTTCTTT.

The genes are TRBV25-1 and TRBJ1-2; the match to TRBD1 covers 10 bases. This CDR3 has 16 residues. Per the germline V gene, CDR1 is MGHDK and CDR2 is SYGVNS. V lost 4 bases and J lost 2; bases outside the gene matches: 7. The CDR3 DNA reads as TGTGCCAGCAGTGGGACTCCGGGACAGGGGAACTATGGCTACACCTTC. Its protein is CASSGTPGQGNYGYTF.

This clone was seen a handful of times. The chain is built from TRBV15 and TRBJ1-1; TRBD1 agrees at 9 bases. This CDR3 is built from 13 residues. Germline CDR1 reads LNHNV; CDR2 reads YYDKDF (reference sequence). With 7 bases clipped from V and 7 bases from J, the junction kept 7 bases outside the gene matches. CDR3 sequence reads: CATTMGQGVEAFF. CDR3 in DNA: TGTGCCACCACCATGGGACAGGGAGTTGAAGCTTTCTTT.

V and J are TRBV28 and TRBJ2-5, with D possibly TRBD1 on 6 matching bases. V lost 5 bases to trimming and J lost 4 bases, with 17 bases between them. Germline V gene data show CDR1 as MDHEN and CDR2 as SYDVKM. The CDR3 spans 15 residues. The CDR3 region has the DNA TGTGCCAGCAGTGAAGGGGGTATGAAGATAGAGACCCAGTACTTC. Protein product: CASSEGGMKIETQYF.

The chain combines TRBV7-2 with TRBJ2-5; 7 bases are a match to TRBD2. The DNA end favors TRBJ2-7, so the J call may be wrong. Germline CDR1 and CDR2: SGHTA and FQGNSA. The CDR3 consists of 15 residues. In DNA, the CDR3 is TGTGCCAGCAGCTTCGCTAGCGGTAACTCCTACGAGCAGTACTTC. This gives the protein CASSFASGNSYEQYF.

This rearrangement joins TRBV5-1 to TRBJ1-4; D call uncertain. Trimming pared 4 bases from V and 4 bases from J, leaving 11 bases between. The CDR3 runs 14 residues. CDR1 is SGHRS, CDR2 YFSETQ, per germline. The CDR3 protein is CASSPNLSNEKLFF. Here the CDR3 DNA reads TGCGCCAGCAGCCCGAATCTTAGTAATGAAAAACTGTTTTTT.

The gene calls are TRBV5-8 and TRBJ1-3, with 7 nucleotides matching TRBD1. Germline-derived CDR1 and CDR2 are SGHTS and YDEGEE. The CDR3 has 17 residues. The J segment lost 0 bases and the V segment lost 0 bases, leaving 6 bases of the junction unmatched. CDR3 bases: TGTGCCAGCAGCTTGGCGGGACAGAAACTCTCTGGAAACACCATATATTTT. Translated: CASSLAGQKLSGNTIYF.

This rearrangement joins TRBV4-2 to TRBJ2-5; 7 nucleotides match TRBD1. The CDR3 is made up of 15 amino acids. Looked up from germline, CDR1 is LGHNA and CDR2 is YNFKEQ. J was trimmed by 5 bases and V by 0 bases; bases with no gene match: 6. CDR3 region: CASSQEGGEGETQYF. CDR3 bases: TGTGCCAGCAGCCAAGAAGGGGGCGAAGGGGAGACCCAGTACTTC.

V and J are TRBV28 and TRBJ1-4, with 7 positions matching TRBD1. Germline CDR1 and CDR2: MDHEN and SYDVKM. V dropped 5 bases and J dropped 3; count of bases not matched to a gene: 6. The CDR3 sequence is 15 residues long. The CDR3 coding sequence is TGTGCCAGCAGTCCATCGACAGGGCCTAATGAAAAACTGTTTTTT. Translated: CASSPSTGPNEKLFF.

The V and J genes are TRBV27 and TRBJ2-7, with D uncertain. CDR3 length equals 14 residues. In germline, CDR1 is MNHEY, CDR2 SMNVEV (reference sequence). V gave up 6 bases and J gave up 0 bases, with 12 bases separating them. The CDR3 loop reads CASSRGLFSYEQYF. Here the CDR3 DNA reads TGTGCCAGCAGCCGTGGGCTATTCTCCTACGAGCAGTACTTC.

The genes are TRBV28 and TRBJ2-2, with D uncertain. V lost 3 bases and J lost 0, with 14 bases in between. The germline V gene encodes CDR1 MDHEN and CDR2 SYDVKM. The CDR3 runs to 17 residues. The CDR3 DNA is TGTGCCAGCAGTTTGGCTAGTGTGTACGCGAACACCGGGGAGCTGTTTTTT. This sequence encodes CASSLASVYANTGELFF. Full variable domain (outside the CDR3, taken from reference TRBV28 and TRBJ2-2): DVKVTQSSRYLVKRTGEKVFLECVQDMDHENMFWYRQDPGLGLRLIYFSYDVKMKEKGDIPEGYSVSREKKERFSLILESASTNQTSMYLCASSLASVYANTGELFFGEGSRLTVL.

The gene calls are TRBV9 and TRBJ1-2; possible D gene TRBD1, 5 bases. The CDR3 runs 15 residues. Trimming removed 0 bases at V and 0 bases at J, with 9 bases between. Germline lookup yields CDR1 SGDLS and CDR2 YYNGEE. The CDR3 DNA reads TGTGCCAGCAGCGTAGGGCAGACAGCTAACTATGGCTACACCTTC. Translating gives CASSVGQTANYGYTF. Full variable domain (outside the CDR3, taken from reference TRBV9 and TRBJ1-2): DSGVTQTPKHLITATGQRVTLRCSPRSGDLSVYWYQQSLDQGLQFLIQYYNGEERAKGNILERFSAQQFPDLHSELNLSSLELGDSALYFCASSVGQTANYGYTFGSGTRLTVV.

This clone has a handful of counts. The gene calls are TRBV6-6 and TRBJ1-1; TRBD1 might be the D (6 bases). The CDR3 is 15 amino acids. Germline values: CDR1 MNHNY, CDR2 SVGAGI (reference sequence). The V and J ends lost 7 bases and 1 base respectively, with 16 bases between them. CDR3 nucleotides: TGTGCCAGCACCACACGGGCAGGGGCGAACACTGAAGCTTTCTTT. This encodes CASTTRAGANTEAFF.

The CDR3 nucleotides read TGTGCCATCGGAGAGACAGGGGATCCCTACGAGCAGTACTTC. It codes for CAIGETGDPYEQYF. This chain links TRBV28 with TRBJ2-7, with TRBD1 identical over 8 bases. V shed 10 bases and J 2 bases; nucleotides not matched to a gene: 10. This CDR3 contains 14 residues. The germline V gene has CDR1 MDHEN and CDR2 SYDVKM.

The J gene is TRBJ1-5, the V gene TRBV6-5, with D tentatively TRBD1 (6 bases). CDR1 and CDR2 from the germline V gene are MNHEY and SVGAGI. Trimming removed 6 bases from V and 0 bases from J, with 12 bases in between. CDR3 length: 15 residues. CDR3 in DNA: TGTGCCAGCAGCTTACGGACAGATAGCAATCAGCCCCAGCATTTT. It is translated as CASSLRTDSNQPQHF.

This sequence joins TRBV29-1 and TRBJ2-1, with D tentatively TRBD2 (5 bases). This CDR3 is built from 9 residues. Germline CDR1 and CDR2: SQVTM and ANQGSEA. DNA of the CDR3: TGCAGTGAGGGCGGTGAGCAGTTCTTC. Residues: CSEGGEQFF.

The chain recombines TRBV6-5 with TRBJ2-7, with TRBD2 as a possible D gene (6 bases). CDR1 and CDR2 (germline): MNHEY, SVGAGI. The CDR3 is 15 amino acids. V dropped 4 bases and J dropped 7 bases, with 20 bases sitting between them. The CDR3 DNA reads TGTGCCAGCAGTTCAACTAGCCTTTTGCCTGGGGAGCAGTACTTC. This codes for CASSSTSLLPGEQYF.

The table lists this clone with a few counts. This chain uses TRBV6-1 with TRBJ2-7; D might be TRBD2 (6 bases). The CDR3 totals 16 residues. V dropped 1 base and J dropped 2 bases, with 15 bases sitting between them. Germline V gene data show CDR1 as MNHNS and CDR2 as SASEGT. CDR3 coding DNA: TGTGCCAGCAGTGAAGGGGGGGTCGTGATTCCCTACGAGCAGTACGTC. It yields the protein CASSEGGVVIPYEQYV.

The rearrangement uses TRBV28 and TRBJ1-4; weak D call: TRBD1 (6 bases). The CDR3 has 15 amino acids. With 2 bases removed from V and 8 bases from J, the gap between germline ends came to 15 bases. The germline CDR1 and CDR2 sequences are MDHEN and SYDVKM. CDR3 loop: CASSLDSQGYEKLFF. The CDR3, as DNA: TGTGCCAGCAGTTTAGACTCACAGGGATACGAAAAACTGTTTTTT.

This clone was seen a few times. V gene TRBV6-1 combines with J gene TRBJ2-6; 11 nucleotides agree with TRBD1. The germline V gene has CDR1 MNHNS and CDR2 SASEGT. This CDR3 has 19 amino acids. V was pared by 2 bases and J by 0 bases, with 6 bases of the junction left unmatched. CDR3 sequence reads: CASSELGTGGNSGANVLTF. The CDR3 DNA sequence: TGTGCCAGCAGTGAACTGGGGACAGGGGGGAACTCTGGGGCCAACGTCCTGACTTTC.

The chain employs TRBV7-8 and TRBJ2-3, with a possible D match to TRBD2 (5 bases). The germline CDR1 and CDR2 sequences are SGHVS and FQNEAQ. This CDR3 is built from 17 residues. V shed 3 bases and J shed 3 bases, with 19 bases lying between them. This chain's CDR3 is CASSFYFRGGRTDTQYF. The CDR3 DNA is TGTGCCAGCAGCTTCTACTTTCGGGGTGGAAGGACAGATACGCAGTATTTT.

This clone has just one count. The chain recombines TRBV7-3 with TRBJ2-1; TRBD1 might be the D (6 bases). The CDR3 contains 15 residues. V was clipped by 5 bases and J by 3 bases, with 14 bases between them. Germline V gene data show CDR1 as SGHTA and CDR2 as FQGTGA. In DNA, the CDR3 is TGTGCCAGCAGCACCACTAGGGGGAGCTACAATGAGCAGTTCTTC. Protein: CASSTTRGSYNEQFF. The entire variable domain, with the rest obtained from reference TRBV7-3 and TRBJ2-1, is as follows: GAGVSQTPSNKVTEKGKYVELRCDPISGHTALYWYRQSLGQGPEFLIYFQGTGAADDSGLPNDRFFAVRPEGSVSTLKIQRTERGDSAVYLCASSTTRGSYNEQFFGPGTRLTVL.

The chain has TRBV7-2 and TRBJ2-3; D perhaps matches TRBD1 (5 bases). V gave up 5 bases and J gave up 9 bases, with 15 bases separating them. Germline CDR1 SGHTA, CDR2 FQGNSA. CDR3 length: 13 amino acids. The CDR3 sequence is CASSPVPAGTQYF. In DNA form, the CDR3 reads TGTGCCAGCAGCCCGGTCCCCGCAGGGACGCAGTATTTT.

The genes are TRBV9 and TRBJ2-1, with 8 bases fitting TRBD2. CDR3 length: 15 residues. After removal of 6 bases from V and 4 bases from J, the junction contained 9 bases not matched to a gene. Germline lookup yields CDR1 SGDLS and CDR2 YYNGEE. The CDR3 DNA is TGTGCCAGCAACCGACGGGAGGGCCGATACAATGAGCAGTTCTTC. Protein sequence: CASNRREGRYNEQFF.

CDR3 nucleotides: TGTGCCAGCAGCACCCGACAGGCACCGAGAAACACCATATATTTT. This translates into CASSTRQAPRNTIYF. V gene TRBV11-1 combines with J gene TRBJ1-3; D is perhaps TRBD1 (6 bases). CDR3 length: 15 residues. V lost 5 bases and J lost 5, with 16 bases in between. CDR1 is SGHAT, CDR2 FQDESV, per germline (reference sequence).